The 28 T cell receptor beta chains below come from one sample, sequenced in a study of blood T cell repertoires in COVID-19. Using immunoSEQ multiplex PCR, the repertoire was profiled, and TCRdb retains in-frame clones only, with some absent. The table includes about 76,000 clones, more than 75% detected once. The sequenced material came from peripheral blood. These receptors were taken from a man in his 60s with COVID-19, enrolled during active disease.

This clone was seen a few times. V usage is TRBV25-1 and J usage is TRBJ1-1; no definite D call. This CDR3 is 12 amino acids long. V lost 7 bases to trimming and J lost 1 base, with 7 bases between them. Germline assignment: CDR1 MGHDK and CDR2 SYGVNS. The CDR3 reads CASKRSNTEAFF. CDR3 in DNA: TGTGCCAGCAAGAGGTCGAACACTGAAGCTTTCTTT.

The chain recombines TRBV28 with TRBJ1-2; 8 bases match TRBD1. Germline V gene data show CDR1 as MDHEN and CDR2 as SYDVKM. There are 14 residues in the CDR3. J lost 4 bases, V lost 6 bases, and 7 bases had no gene match. The CDR3 loop is CASSLGQGGYGYTF. The CDR3 DNA is TGTGCCAGCAGCCTAGGACAGGGCGGCTATGGCTACACCTTC.

This clone was seen just once. At the DNA level, this CDR3 is encoded by other sequences in the same sample as well. This rearrangement joins TRBV29-1 to TRBJ2-5, with TRBD2 identical over 9 bases. CDR3 length: 15 amino acids. CDR1 and CDR2 (germline): SQVTM, ANQGSEA. The V gene end was trimmed by 2 bases and the J gene end by 5 bases; junction bases not matched to a gene: 9. Here the CDR3 DNA reads TGCAGCGTTGAACGACTAGCGGAAAGGGGGGAGACCCAGTACTTC. Translation gives CSVERLAERGETQYF.

The chain combines TRBV2 with TRBJ2-5; TRBD1 is a possible D gene (5 bases). Trimming removed 4 bases from V and 1 base from J, with 13 bases in between. Germline loops: CDR1 SNHLY, CDR2 FYNNEI. The CDR3 runs to 15 residues. CDR3 region: CASSGGRWAQETQYF. CDR3 sequence (DNA): TGTGCCAGCAGTGGGGGCAGGTGGGCCCAAGAGACCCAGTACTTC.

The chain combines TRBV24-1 with TRBJ2-2; TRBD1 agrees at 8 bases. Germline CDR1 and CDR2: KGHDR and SFDVKD. The CDR3 is 14 residues long. V shed 8 bases, J shed 1 base, and the junction held 2 bases outside the gene matches. The CDR3 region has the DNA TGTGCCACCACCGACAGGGGGAACACCGGGGAGCTGTTTTTT. Its translation is CATTDRGNTGELFF.

This chain links TRBV19 with TRBJ1-4, with TRBD1 matching over 11 bases. The trim removed 3 bases at V and 8 bases at J, leaving 5 bases unmatched. CDR1 is LNHDA, CDR2 SQIVND, per germline (reference sequence). CDR3 length equals 15 residues. This chain's CDR3 is CASSIGQGAGEKLFF. In DNA, the CDR3 is TGTGCCAGTAGTATCGGACAGGGGGCGGGGGAAAAACTGTTTTTT. Full variable domain (rest looked up from reference TRBV19 and TRBJ1-4): DGGITQSPKYLFRKEGQNVTLSCEQNLNHDAMYWYRQDPGQGLRLIYYSQIVNDFQKGDIAEGYSVSREKKESFPLTVTSAQKNPTAFYLCASSIGQGAGEKLFFGSGTQLSVL.

The chain combines TRBV28 with TRBJ1-2, with 7 bases lining up with TRBD1. J was trimmed by 2 bases and V by 6 bases; bases with no gene match: 3. There are 13 residues in the CDR3. Germline CDR1 reads MDHEN; CDR2 reads SYDVKM. The CDR3 DNA is TGTGCCAGCAGCCCGGGACAGAACTATGGCTACACCTTC. Protein product: CASSPGQNYGYTF.

This chain connects TRBV6-1 to TRBJ2-1; the match to TRBD1 covers 8 bases. Trimming removed 3 bases from V and 6 bases from J; junction bases left unmatched: 10. CDR3 size: 16 residues. CDR1 and CDR2 (germline): MNHNS, SASEGT. The CDR3 protein is CASSEEESGGINEQFF. CDR3 in DNA: TGTGCCAGCAGTGAGGAGGAGTCAGGGGGCATCAATGAGCAGTTCTTC.

This clone has a handful of counts. The chain employs TRBV3-1 (or the pseudogene TRBV3-2) and TRBJ2-5; D perhaps matches TRBD1 (6 bases). The CDR3 extends over 13 amino acids. Germline-derived CDR1 and CDR2 are LGHDT and YNNKEL (reference sequence). V was clipped by 3 bases and J by 5 bases, with 10 bases between them. The CDR3 DNA reads TGTGCCAGCAGCCAGGGGGCAGGGGAGACCCAGTACTTC. Protein sequence: CASSQGAGETQYF.

The V gene is TRBV30, the J gene TRBJ1-4; TRBD1 agrees at 7 bases. CDR1 and CDR2 from the germline V gene are GTSNPN and SVGIG (reference sequence). The CDR3 sequence is 17 residues long. V shed 5 bases and J 0 bases; nucleotides not matched to a gene: 12. For the CDR3, the DNA is TGTGCCTGGGGGGAAGGGGACAGCCACGCAACTAATGAAAAACTGTTTTTT. As protein: CAWGEGDSHATNEKLFF. The complete variable domain, with remaining parts taken from reference TRBV30 and TRBJ1-4, reads SQTIHQWPATLVQPVGSPLSLECTVEGTSNPNLYWYRQAAGRGLQLLFYSVGIGQISSEVPQNLSASRPQDRQFILSSKKLLLSDSGFYLCAWGEGDSHATNEKLFFGSGTQLSVL.

The chain joins TRBV14 to TRBJ2-5; D gene unclear. The length of the CDR3 is 17 residues. V was pared by 0 bases and J by 5 bases, with 19 bases between. The V gene's germline CDR1 is SGHDN and CDR2 FVKESK. The CDR3 region is CASSQDIIGSVGETQYF. The CDR3 DNA is TGTGCCAGCAGCCAAGATATAATCGGGTCCGTCGGGGAGACCCAGTACTTC.

The chain uses TRBV18 and TRBJ2-3, with D perhaps TRBD2 (5 bases). This CDR3 spans 15 amino acids. Trimming stripped 1 base from V and 6 bases from J, with 14 bases between. Looked up from germline, CDR1 is KGHSH and CDR2 is LQKENI. In DNA form, the CDR3 reads TGTGCCAGCTCACCACGAGAAGGTTTAGCGGATACGCAGTATTTT. The encoded protein is CASSPREGLADTQYF.

This clone was counted between two and nine times. The CDR3 reads CASNGGGGRFGYTF. The CDR3 DNA follows: TGTGCCAGTAACGGCGGCGGGGGACGGTTTGGCTACACCTTC. This chain uses TRBV19 with TRBJ1-2, with D possibly matching TRBD1 (5 bases). This CDR3 region has 14 residues. V lost 7 bases and J 7 bases, leaving 19 bases between the germline ends. Germline loops: CDR1 LNHDA, CDR2 SQIVND (reference sequence).

This rearrangement joins TRBV19 to TRBJ1-5, with D maybe TRBD1 (5 bases). Per germline, CDR1 LNHDA and CDR2 SQIVND (reference sequence). Trimming cost V 2 bases and J 2 bases, with 10 bases left between them. CDR3 size: 15 residues. The CDR3 protein is CASSISSRGNQPQHF. In nucleotides, the CDR3 is TGTGCCAGTAGTATATCGTCCAGGGGCAATCAGCCCCAGCATTTT. Drawing the rest from reference TRBV19 and TRBJ1-5, the complete variable domain is DGGITQSPKYLFRKEGQNVTLSCEQNLNHDAMYWYRQDPGQGLRLIYYSQIVNDFQKGDIAEGYSVSREKKESFPLTVTSAQKNPTAFYLCASSISSRGNQPQHFGDGTRLSIL.

V and J are TRBV11-3 and TRBJ2-7; tentatively, D is TRBD2 (5 bases). CDR1 is SGHNT, CDR2 YENEEA, per germline. Trimming removed 2 bases at V and 7 bases at J, with 18 bases between. The CDR3 is made up of 15 amino acids. CDR3 in amino acids: CASSLSLASSGEQYF. CDR3 DNA sequence: TGTGCCAGCAGCTTAAGTCTAGCCTCGTCCGGAGAGCAGTACTTC.

V is TRBV18 and J is TRBJ2-7, with 8 bases that match TRBD1. V was clipped by 3 bases and J by 3 bases; unmatched bases: 7. CDR3 length: 15 amino acids. CDR1 and CDR2 from the germline V gene are KGHSH and LQKENI. CDR3 nucleotides: TGTGCCAGCTCACCTGGGGGACAGGTGAACTACGAGCAGTACTTC. Residues: CASSPGGQVNYEQYF.

This sequence joins TRBV6-5 and TRBJ1-4; no clear D gene. CDR3 size: 13 residues. Germline V gives CDR1 MNHEY, CDR2 SVGAGI. Trimming took off 6 bases at V and 10 bases at J, with 15 bases between the two ends. The CDR3, as DNA: TGTGCCAGCAGGGAGTCAGCCCGGGGAAAACTGTTTTTT. This codes for CASRESARGKLFF.

The chain is built from TRBV30 and TRBJ1-1; TRBD1 matches at 8 bases. The CDR3 loop spans 12 amino acids. The V segment lost 4 bases and the J segment 5 bases; nucleotides outside the gene matches: 3. Germline lookup yields CDR1 GTSNPN and CDR2 SVGIG (reference sequence). As DNA, the CDR3 is TGTGCCTGGATTCGACAGGGGACTGAAGCTTTCTTT. Translation: CAWIRQGTEAFF.

The chain employs TRBV6-5 and TRBJ2-7; 7 bases line up with TRBD2. The CDR3 is 11 residues long. Germline V CDR1 and CDR2: MNHEY, SVGAGI. Germline trimming cut 7 bases from V and 6 bases from J; bases unmatched to any gene: 3. The CDR3, as DNA: TGTGCCAGCACTTTAGCGGGCGAGCAGTACTTC. Its translation: CASTLAGEQYF.

The chain couples TRBV4-1 to TRBJ1-5; 7 bases map to TRBD1. Per germline, CDR1 MGHRA and CDR2 YSYEKL. The CDR3 is made up of 16 amino acids. V dropped 0 bases and J dropped 3; count of bases not matched to a gene: 5. CDR3 in DNA: TGCGCCAGCAGCCAAGATCCAGGACAGGTCAATCAGCCCCAGCATTTT. This encodes CASSQDPGQVNQPQHF.

CDR3 residues: CASSRSAGGPETQYF. The CDR3 bases are TGTGCCAGCAGCCGTAGTGCGGGAGGGCCTGAGACCCAGTACTTC. This chain connects TRBV11-2 to TRBJ2-5; 9 bases line up with TRBD2. The germline V gene encodes CDR1 SGHAT and CDR2 FQNNGV. CDR3 length: 15 residues. After removal of 5 bases from V and 5 bases from J, the junction contained 9 bases not matched to a gene.

In DNA form, the CDR3 reads TGCAGTGCTAGTCAGGCCACCGGGACTAACTCCTACGAGCAGTACTTC. This translates into CSASQATGTNSYEQYF. The chain combines TRBV20-1 with TRBJ2-7; 7 positions match TRBD2. The length of the CDR3 is 16 residues. Per germline, CDR1 DFQATT and CDR2 SNEGSKA (reference sequence). Trimming took 3 bases from V and 0 from J; bases not matched to a gene: 11.

V is TRBV5-1 and J is TRBJ1-2; 7 nucleotides agree with TRBD1. J gave up 6 bases and V 5 bases, and 7 bases lay outside the gene matches. There are 13 residues in the CDR3. CDR1 is SGHRS, CDR2 YFSETQ, per germline. Here the CDR3 reads CASSFGQEDGYTF. The CDR3 coding sequence is TGCGCCAGCAGTTTCGGACAGGAGGATGGCTACACCTTC.

The V gene is TRBV7-7, the J gene TRBJ2-2, with D possibly matching TRBD2 (5 bases). CDR1 SSHAT and CDR2 FNYEAQ come from the germline V gene (reference sequence). Trimming took off 5 bases at V and 4 bases at J, with 17 bases between the two ends. CDR3 length: 16 residues. CDR3 amino acids: CASSQDGTAGTGELFF. CDR3 in DNA: TGTGCCAGCAGCCAGGACGGCACTGCGGGCACCGGGGAGCTGTTTTTT. The full variable domain, with the rest looked up from reference TRBV7-7 and TRBJ2-2, is GAGVSQSPRYKVTKRGQDVTLRCDPISSHATLYWYQQALGQGPEFLTYFNYEAQPDKSGLPSDRFSAERPEGSISTLTIQRTEQRDSAMYRCASSQDGTAGTGELFFGEGSRLTVL.

V and J are TRBV6-5 and TRBJ1-1; maybe TRBD1 (6 bases). CDR1 and CDR2 from the germline V gene are MNHEY and SVGAGI. The CDR3 is 15 residues long. V was pared by 7 bases and J by 0 bases, with 15 bases between. CDR3 sequence: CASKILTGMNTEAFF. For the CDR3, the DNA is TGTGCCAGCAAGATTCTAACAGGGATGAACACTGAAGCTTTCTTT.

The genes are TRBV11-2 and TRBJ2-3; perhaps TRBD2 as D (6 bases). This CDR3 is built from 15 residues. Germline lookup yields CDR1 SGHAT and CDR2 FQNNGV. V was shortened by 5 bases and J by 1 base, with 13 bases between the two germline ends. This CDR3 is CASSPRGGGTDTQYF. The CDR3 nucleotides read TGTGCCAGCAGCCCTCGGGGAGGAGGCACAGATACGCAGTATTTT. Drawing the rest from reference TRBV11-2 and TRBJ2-3, the complete variable domain is EAGVAQSPRYKIIEKRQSVAFWCNPISGHATLYWYQQILGQGPKLLIQFQNNGVVDDSQLPKDRFSAERLKGVDSTLKIQPAKLEDSAVYLCASSPRGGGTDTQYFGPGTRLTVL.

The J gene is TRBJ2-1, the V gene TRBV20-1; D gene unclear. The V gene lost 6 bases and the J gene lost 3 bases, with 3 bases spanning the gap. Germline V lookup: CDR1 DFQATT, CDR2 SNEGSKA (reference sequence). The CDR3 is 10 residues long. The CDR3 here is CSAYYNEQFF. CDR3 nucleotide sequence: TGCAGTGCCTACTACAATGAGCAGTTCTTC.

The chain joins TRBV29-1 to TRBJ2-2; 8 bases agree with TRBD1. CDR1 is SQVTM, CDR2 ANQGSEA, per germline. This CDR3 spans 13 amino acids. The junction had 4 bases not matched to a gene; V was cut back by 6 bases and J by 4 bases. The CDR3 nucleotides read TGCAGCGTAGGCCAGGGGGCCACCGGGGAGCTGTTTTTT. Encoded protein: CSVGQGATGELFF.